The source of this TCR beta chain is a study of radiotherapy plus CTLA-4 blockade in lung cancer. Notes on the study in general: Together with interferon-beta, which increased in serum after radiation, early dynamic changes in blood T cell clones were reportedly the best predictors of response. Blood-borne expansion of tumor-derived TCR clones followed radiotherapy plus ipilimumab.

For this clone: As yet, its antigen is unknown.

The CDR3 is 15 residues long. The V end was cut by 8 bases, the J end by 8 bases, with 22 bases between. The germline gives CDR1 MNHNS, CDR2 SASEGT. Ipilimumab-mediated CTLA-4 blockade plus focal radiation was given to patients having chemo-refractory metastatic non-small-cell lung cancer. Here immunoSEQ multiplex PCR was the method, and the copy in TCRdb shows in-frame clones only, minus some. The repertoire holds over 75,000 clones, with roughly four fifths as singletons. Sequenced material: peripheral blood, taken from a patient treated with radiotherapy plus ipilimumab. This receptor was identified in a human donor with non-small cell lung cancer who had stable disease on radiotherapy plus ipilimumab. The gene calls are TRBV6-1 and TRBJ2-1; TRBD2 is a possible D gene (7 bases). The chain's CDR3 is CASGGGAMGFDEQFF. In DNA, the CDR3 is TGTGCCAGCGGCGGGGGCGCAATGGGTTTTGATGAGCAGTTCTTC.